The 12 T cell receptor beta chains below come from one sample, sequenced in a study of shared clonotypes between healthy human individuals. The method was immunoSEQ multiplex PCR; TCRdb's version includes in-frame clones alone and lacks a portion of them. The table records millions of clones, roughly 95% of them present only once. The sequencing sample was made of naive CD4+ T cells sorted from blood. Subset: CD45RA+ positively selected. The receptor source for this set is a man between 18 and 35 years old in good health.

The CDR3, as DNA: TGTGCCAGCAGCTTGGACGGGACAGGGGCACAGTACTTC. Translated, it gives CASSLDGTGAQYF. The rearrangement uses TRBV11-2 and TRBJ2-7; 10 nucleotides line up with TRBD1. CDR3 size: 13 residues. Germline loops: CDR1 SGHAT, CDR2 FQNNGV. V was clipped by 3 bases and J by 10 bases; unmatched bases: 6.

The genes are TRBV9 and TRBJ1-2, with 7 bases identical to TRBD1. There are 14 residues in the CDR3. V lost 0 bases, J lost 5 bases, and 4 bases stayed unmatched. Germline-derived CDR1 and CDR2 are SGDLS and YYNGEE. The DNA for the CDR3 is TGTGCCAGCAGCGTAGAACAGGGGATGTATGGCTACACCTTC. Residues: CASSVEQGMYGYTF.

The rearrangement uses TRBV4-3 and TRBJ2-3, with D perhaps matching TRBD1 (6 bases). Germline CDR1 and CDR2: LGHNA and YSLEER. V was shortened by 0 bases and J by 5 bases, with 15 bases between the two germline ends. The length of the CDR3 is 16 residues. The CDR3 is CASSQETGTPQDTQYF. In DNA form, the CDR3 reads TGCGCCAGCAGCCAAGAAACAGGGACCCCACAAGATACGCAGTATTTT.

This rearrangement joins TRBV7-9 to TRBJ2-2; 11 positions agree with TRBD2. This CDR3 is 15 amino acids long. J was trimmed by 4 bases and V by 5 bases; bases with no gene match: 3. Germline-derived CDR1 and CDR2 are SEHNR and FQNEAQ (reference sequence). The CDR3 here is CASSPGLAGTGELFF. The CDR3 coding sequence is TGTGCCAGCAGCCCAGGACTAGCGGGCACCGGGGAGCTGTTTTTT. Filled out from reference TRBV7-9 and TRBJ2-2, the complete variable domain reads DTGVSQNPRHKITKRGQNVTFRCDPISEHNRLYWYRQTLGQGPEFLTYFQNEAQLEKSRLLSDRFSAERPKGSFSTLEIQRTEQGDSAMYLCASSPGLAGTGELFFGEGSRLTVL.

This clone is a singleton in its sample. This chain links TRBV7-2 with TRBJ1-2; TRBD1 might be the D (5 bases). CDR1 SGHTA and CDR2 FQGNSA come from the germline V gene. This CDR3 region has 14 residues. Trimming took 7 bases from V and 4 from J, leaving 16 bases between them. CDR3 in DNA: TGTGCCAGCACCAGCGGGGCGATCCCCTATGGCTACACCTTC. Its protein is CASTSGAIPYGYTF.

The CDR3 DNA reads TGTGCCAGCAGCTTAGAACCCTCCGACAGGCTCAATCAGCCCCAGCATTTT. It encodes CASSLEPSDRLNQPQHF. This sequence joins TRBV11-2 and TRBJ1-5; D is possibly TRBD1 (6 bases). Germline loops: CDR1 SGHAT, CDR2 FQNNGV. CDR3 length: 17 amino acids. V gave up 0 bases and J gave up 3 bases, with 15 bases separating them.

The rearrangement joins TRBV7-9 to TRBJ2-7, with TRBD1 matching over 10 bases. V lost 8 bases and J lost 0; bases outside the gene matches: 7. The CDR3 has 15 amino acids. Germline lookup yields CDR1 SEHNR and CDR2 FQNEAQ (reference sequence). The CDR3 reads CASATGTGVSYEQYF. The CDR3 bases are TGTGCCAGCGCGACCGGGACAGGGGTCTCCTACGAGCAGTACTTC.

This chain connects TRBV9 to TRBJ2-1; the match to TRBD2 covers 8 bases. The CDR3 totals 16 residues. Germline V gives CDR1 SGDLS, CDR2 YYNGEE. J lost 5 bases, V lost 6 bases, and 13 bases had no gene match. The CDR3 sequence: CASTERSSGGHNEQFF. CDR3 DNA: TGTGCCAGCACGGAGAGGTCCAGCGGGGGACACAATGAGCAGTTCTTC.

About this clone: A much larger clonotype is one base distant, so this may be a read error. The rearrangement joins TRBV25-1 to TRBJ2-7; D not certain. The CDR3 covers 14 residues. Germline V gene lookup returns CDR1 MGHDK and CDR2 SYGVNS. Here the CDR3 DNA reads TGTGCCGGCAGTGATAATAGCTACAACTACGAGCAGTACTTC. Its protein product is CAGSDNSYNYEQYF.

The CDR3 DNA sequence: TGTGCCAGCAGCTTGCAGCTAGAAACAGATACGCAGTATTTT. Translated, it gives CASSLQLETDTQYF. The chain combines TRBV5-4 with TRBJ2-3; D ambiguous. The length of the CDR3 is 14 residues. V was trimmed by 1 base and J by 3 bases, leaving 9 bases between them. The V gene's germline CDR1 is SGHNT and CDR2 YYREEE (reference sequence).

The chain couples TRBV5-1 to TRBJ1-6; D might be TRBD1 (5 bases). Trimming shortened V by 2 bases and J by 9 bases, and 18 bases separated the two germline ends. Germline V CDR1 and CDR2: SGHRS, YFSETQ. The CDR3 is 16 amino acids. The CDR3 protein is CASSLRGVGSGSPLHF. The CDR3 DNA is TGCGCCAGCAGCTTACGAGGGGTGGGGTCGGGTTCACCCCTCCACTTT.

As for this clone: In the same sample, other DNA sequences code for this CDR3. The chain couples TRBV18 to TRBJ2-1; D gene ambiguous. Germline V gene sequence: CDR1 KGHSH, CDR2 LQKENI. The CDR3 is 11 residues long. Trimming took off 6 bases at V and 7 bases at J, with 7 bases between the two ends. The chain's CDR3 is CASSRNNEQFF. The CDR3 DNA sequence: TGTGCCAGCTCGCGTAATAATGAGCAGTTCTTC.